One and the same sample provided the 30 T cell receptor beta chains below, sequenced in a study of T-cell memory formation after mild COVID-19. MiXCR, run by TCRdb on the 5' RACE reads, gives a single entry per CDR3 protein. The table includes 90,000 to 120,000 distinct CDR3 sequences, about an eighth detected once. The sequenced sample consisted of PBMCs or a T cell subset sorted from them (not recorded which). The receptors originated from a young man who had mild COVID-19 (a few samples of this study predate the infection). Cell type and time point are not known.

This sequence joins TRBV4-2 and TRBJ1-6; D is unresolved. Trimming took 4 bases from V and 7 from J, leaving 11 bases between them. This CDR3 is built from 14 residues. CDR1 and CDR2 from the germline V gene are LGHNA and YNFKEQ. The CDR3 nucleotides are TGTGCCAGCAGCCGCCGGGTATGGAATTCACCCCTCCACTTT. It translates to CASSRRVWNSPLHF.

In this sample, this clonotype turned up a few times. The chain carries TRBV9 and TRBJ2-3; 8 bases fit TRBD2. V dropped 3 bases and J dropped 4; count of bases not matched to a gene: 4. Germline V gene sequence: CDR1 SGDLS, CDR2 YYNGEE. This CDR3 contains 14 residues. CDR3 loop: CASSAGGAADTQYF. In DNA form, the CDR3 reads TGTGCCAGCAGCGCCGGGGGGGCGGCAGATACGCAGTATTTT.

The rearrangement joins TRBV6-2 or TRBV6-3 to TRBJ2-3; the D is unclear. The CDR3 spans 17 residues. Germline lookup yields CDR1 MNHEY and CDR2 SVGEGT. Trimming took off 0 bases at V and 5 bases at J, with 18 bases between the two ends. The CDR3 bases are TGTGCCAGCAGTTACTCGCCTGACCTTCCTTCCGAAGATACGCAGTATTTT. Encoded protein: CASSYSPDLPSEDTQYF.

Only a few counts were recorded for this clonotype. The V and J genes are TRBV6-5 and TRBJ1-1; D unresolved. Germline assignment: CDR1 MNHEY and CDR2 SVGAGI. V gave up 4 bases and J gave up 1 base, with 13 bases separating them. The CDR3 length is 15 residues. The CDR3 DNA reads as TGTGCCAGCAGTTCTCCGGACGGGCAGAACACTGAAGCTTTCTTT. This sequence encodes CASSSPDGQNTEAFF.

The chain links TRBV4-1 to TRBJ1-2; D call uncertain. Between the trimmed V and J ends, which lost 0 bases and 2 bases, there was a span of 19 bases. The CDR3 has 18 residues. Germline values: CDR1 MGHRA, CDR2 YSYEKL. The CDR3 region is CASSQETADTLGNYGYTF. CDR3 sequence (DNA): TGCGCCAGCAGCCAAGAGACCGCAGATACCCTGGGAAACTATGGCTACACCTTC.

The CDR3 region is CASSFQGASYEQYF. CDR3 nucleotides: TGTGCCAGCAGTTTCCAGGGGGCCTCCTACGAGCAGTACTTC. This chain joins TRBV27 and TRBJ2-7; 8 bases fit TRBD1. J gave up 0 bases and V 3 bases, and 1 base lay outside the gene matches. The CDR3 is 14 residues long. CDR1 and CDR2 (germline): MNHEY, SMNVEV (reference sequence).

This clonotype was seen only a few times. The chain carries TRBV11-2 and TRBJ2-5; D not certain. Trimming took 5 bases from V and 5 from J, leaving 6 bases between them. The CDR3 has 11 amino acids. CDR1 SGHAT and CDR2 FQNNGV come from the germline V gene. As DNA, the CDR3 is TGTGCCAGCAGCGACGGGGAGACCCAGTACTTC. As protein: CASSDGETQYF.

The rearrangement uses TRBV4-2 and TRBJ2-2, with D perhaps matching TRBD1 (5 bases). CDR3 length: 15 residues. Trimming pared 1 base from V and 1 base from J, leaving 7 bases between. Germline V gene data show CDR1 as LGHNA and CDR2 as YNFKEQ. Written as DNA, the CDR3 is TGTGCCAGCAGCCAAGTAGGGGAGAACACCGGGGAGCTGTTTTTT. It specifies CASSQVGENTGELFF.

This clonotype appeared a few times. This sequence joins TRBV5-1 and TRBJ2-7; D ambiguous. The length of the CDR3 is 13 residues. The V end lost 6 bases, the J end lost 2 bases, and 12 bases lay between the germline ends. The V gene's germline CDR1 is SGHRS and CDR2 YFSETQ. CDR3: CASKLGGPYEQYF. The CDR3 DNA reads as TGCGCCAGCAAGCTGGGCGGACCCTACGAGCAGTACTTC.

This chain joins TRBV6-2 or TRBV6-3 and TRBJ2-7, with D possibly being TRBD2 (6 bases). Germline assignment: CDR1 MNHEY and CDR2 SVGEGT. This CDR3 contains 16 residues. V gave up 6 bases and J gave up 1 base, with 19 bases separating them. CDR3 in DNA: TGTGCCAGCAGGGAACCGGGACTTCCCATATCCTACGAGCAGTACGTC. Residues: CASREPGLPISYEQYV.

This clonotype is medium-sized by share. The chain employs TRBV6-4 and TRBJ2-3; 8 positions agree with TRBD2. CDR3 length equals 15 residues. The ends lost 2 bases at V and 0 bases at J; junction bases unmatched: 1. From germline, CDR1 is MRHNA and CDR2 SNTAGT. The DNA of the CDR3 is TGTGCCAGCAGTGACGGACTAGCTAGCACAGATACGCAGTATTTT. Amino acid sequence: CASSDGLASTDTQYF.

The rearrangement joins TRBV2 to TRBJ2-2, with D hard to call. Germline CDR1 is SNHLY and CDR2 is FYNNEI. The CDR3 covers 12 residues. V was clipped by 3 bases and J by 6 bases, with 5 bases between them. CDR3 protein: CASSDDAGELFF. CDR3 in DNA: TGTGCCAGCAGTGACGACGCCGGGGAGCTGTTTTTT.

Only a few counts were recorded for this clonotype. This sequence joins TRBV28 and TRBJ2-7; D gene unclear. In germline, CDR1 is MDHEN, CDR2 SYDVKM. Trimming stripped 6 bases from V and 4 bases from J, with 10 bases between. The CDR3 has 12 amino acids. CDR3 bases: TGTGCCAGCAGCATCGGACCTTACGAGCAGTACGTC. Amino acids: CASSIGPYEQYV.

This rearrangement joins TRBV2 to TRBJ2-1, with D perhaps given as TRBD1 or TRBD2 (6 bases each). Trimming shortened V by 4 bases and J by 0 bases, and 13 bases separated the two germline ends. CDR1 SNHLY and CDR2 FYNNEI come from the germline V gene. The CDR3 has 16 residues. The CDR3 is CASSASGGSSYNEQFF. CDR3 bases: TGTGCCAGCAGTGCTTCCGGGGGCAGCTCCTACAATGAGCAGTTCTTC.

This clonotype showed up many times. The chain joins TRBV29-1 to TRBJ2-6; no reliable D call. The V gene's germline CDR1 is SQVTM and CDR2 ANQGSEA. V was clipped by 4 bases and J by 0 bases, with 16 bases between them. CDR3 size: 17 residues. The CDR3 loop is CSVGRPTTSSGANVLTF. DNA of the CDR3: TGCAGCGTTGGGCGGCCTACAACCTCCTCTGGGGCCAACGTCCTGACTTTC. The full variable domain, with the rest looked up from reference TRBV29-1 and TRBJ2-6, is SAVISQKPSRDICQRGTSLTIQCQVDSQVTMMFWYRQQPGQSLTLIATANQGSEATYESGFVIDKFPISRPNLTFSTLTVSNMSPEDSSIYLCSVGRPTTSSGANVLTFGAGSRLTVL.

In this sample, this clonotype turned up many times. The CDR3 loop reads CASSQASGGTDTQYF. In DNA, the CDR3 is TGCGCCAGCAGCCAGGCTAGCGGGGGCACAGATACGCAGTATTTT. The V and J genes are TRBV4-1 and TRBJ2-3; 9 bases line up with TRBD2. The CDR3 has 15 residues. J gave up 1 base and V 3 bases, and 2 bases lay outside the gene matches. Germline assignment: CDR1 MGHRA and CDR2 YSYEKL.

This clonotype was seen only a few times. The genes are TRBV7-9 and TRBJ2-2; 10 nucleotides match TRBD2. The CDR3 totals 16 residues. J was trimmed by 0 bases and V by 4 bases; bases with no gene match: 2. CDR1 and CDR2 (germline): SEHNR, FQNEAQ (reference sequence). The CDR3 is CASSSTSGSNTGELFF. The CDR3 DNA is TGTGCCAGCAGCTCGACTAGCGGGTCGAACACCGGGGAGCTGTTTTTT.

In this sample, this clonotype turned up a few times. CDR3 nucleotide sequence: TGCGCCAGCAGCCCGGGAGGAAGCGAGCAGTACTTC. Protein: CASSPGGSEQYF. The chain combines TRBV4-1 with TRBJ2-7; 7 positions agree with TRBD2. The CDR3 has 12 residues. CDR1 is MGHRA and CDR2 is YSYEKL in the germline V gene. V was pared by 4 bases and J by 6 bases, with 3 bases of the junction left unmatched.

J is TRBJ2-5 and V is TRBV11-2; D perhaps matches TRBD2 (5 bases). The V and J ends lost 8 bases and 2 bases respectively, with 15 bases between them. Germline CDR1 and CDR2: SGHAT and FQNNGV. The CDR3 length is 14 residues. The CDR3 protein is CASQRILGQETQYF. The DNA of the CDR3 is TGTGCCAGCCAGAGAATACTAGGACAAGAGACCCAGTACTTC.

The table lists this clonotype with a few counts. The chain combines TRBV7-3 with TRBJ2-2, with D uncertain. The CDR3 runs to 16 residues. V was shortened by 1 base and J by 3 bases, with 12 bases between the two germline ends. Per germline, CDR1 SGHTA and CDR2 FQGTGA. The CDR3 DNA reads TGTGCCAGCAGCTTAAAGGGCCGCGGTTACACCGGGGAGCTGTTTTTT. This codes for CASSLKGRGYTGELFF.

V and J are TRBV7-8 and TRBJ1-2; a weak D match, TRBD1 (5 bases). This CDR3 spans 15 amino acids. V lost 7 bases, J lost 4 bases, and 19 bases lay in between. Germline-derived CDR1 and CDR2 are SGHVS and FQNEAQ. CDR3 region: CASTLSPGGGYGYTF. DNA for the CDR3: TGTGCCAGCACCCTAAGCCCCGGGGGAGGCTATGGCTACACCTTC. The full variable domain, its missing parts supplied by reference TRBV7-8 and TRBJ1-2, is GAGVSQSPRYKVAKRGQDVALRCDPISGHVSLFWYQQALGQGPEFLTYFQNEAQLDKSGLPSDRFFAERPEGSVSTLKIQRTQQEDSAVYLCASTLSPGGGYGYTFGSGTRLTVV.

The chain joins TRBV4-1 to TRBJ2-3; possible D gene TRBD2, 5 bases. This CDR3 spans 17 amino acids. The germline V gene has CDR1 MGHRA and CDR2 YSYEKL. V lost 0 bases, J lost 6 bases, and 19 bases lay in between. As DNA, the CDR3 is TGCGCCAGCAGCCAAGAGCAGTACAGCGCCCGGACTGATACGCAGTATTTT. Translated: CASSQEQYSARTDTQYF.

This clonotype was counted a few times. The chain employs TRBV4-1 and TRBJ2-7; the D gene is possibly TRBD1 (6 bases). From germline, CDR1 is MGHRA and CDR2 YSYEKL. With 4 bases removed from V and 3 bases from J, the gap between germline ends came to 13 bases. The CDR3 spans 14 residues. CDR3 sequence reads: CASSPRDNLYEQYV. CDR3 sequence (DNA): TGCGCCAGCAGCCCCCGGGACAACCTCTACGAGCAGTACGTC.

This clonotype was found many times. The genes are TRBV20-1 and TRBJ2-7; maybe TRBD2 (5 bases). The CDR3 loop spans 12 amino acids. In germline, CDR1 is DFQATT, CDR2 SNEGSKA (reference sequence). Trimming took off 5 bases at V and 5 bases at J, with 13 bases between the two ends. CDR3 protein: CSASWSGNEQYF. The CDR3 DNA sequence: TGCAGTGCTTCCTGGAGCGGCAACGAGCAGTACTTC.

In this sample, this clonotype turned up many times. The chain has TRBV4-3 and TRBJ2-5, with 12 bases fitting TRBD2. The CDR3 has 15 residues. Trimming took 2 bases from V and 5 from J; bases not matched to a gene: 3. Germline values: CDR1 LGHNA, CDR2 YSLEER. The CDR3 loop is CASSQLAGGLETQYF. CDR3 coding DNA: TGCGCCAGCAGCCAACTAGCGGGGGGGCTGGAGACCCAGTACTTC.

This clonotype was counted between two and nine times. The chain is built from TRBV18 and TRBJ2-6; D is undetermined. Trimming took off 1 base at V and 2 bases at J, with 18 bases between the two ends. CDR1 is KGHSH and CDR2 is LQKENI in the germline V gene. This CDR3 has 19 residues. The CDR3 nucleotides are TGTGCCAGCTCACCACTCCCTACCGTTGCGGCTACTGGGGCCAACGTCCTGACTTTC. This encodes CASSPLPTVAATGANVLTF. Supplemented by reference TRBV18 and TRBJ2-6, the full variable domain reads NAGVMQNPRHLVRRRGQEARLRCSPMKGHSHVYWYRQLPEEGLKFMVYLQKENIIDESGMPKERFSAEFPKEGPSILRIQQVVRGDSAAYFCASSPLPTVAATGANVLTFGAGSRLTVL.

The rearrangement links TRBV27 to TRBJ2-3; TRBD1 matches 8 bases. CDR3 length equals 14 residues. From germline, CDR1 is MNHEY and CDR2 SMNVEV (reference sequence). The ends lost 5 bases at V and 7 bases at J; junction bases unmatched: 8. The CDR3 here is CASSGDRTAHTQYF. In DNA form, the CDR3 reads TGTGCCAGCAGTGGGGACAGGACCGCCCATACGCAGTATTTT.

This clonotype was seen a few times. This chain joins TRBV14 and TRBJ2-1, with D perhaps TRBD2 (5 bases). Trimming left V 6 bases short and J 2 bases short, with 17 bases between. Germline V gene lookup returns CDR1 SGHDN and CDR2 FVKESK. This CDR3 contains 16 residues. The CDR3 nucleotides read TGTGCCAGCAGAGCCGGGAACTCAGCGCCCTACAATGAGCAGTTCTTC. Translating gives CASRAGNSAPYNEQFF.

The V and J genes are TRBV7-2 and TRBJ2-3; D not resolved. V lost 8 bases and J 4 bases, leaving 10 bases between the germline ends. Germline V gene data show CDR1 as SGHTA and CDR2 as FQGNSA. The CDR3 contains 12 residues. CDR3 nucleotide sequence: TGTGCCAGCGGCTACCCCTCAGATACGCAGTATTTT. Amino acids: CASGYPSDTQYF.

In this sample, this clonotype turned up a few times. This chain joins TRBV29-1 and TRBJ2-3; 9 bases are shared with TRBD2. The V segment lost 5 bases and the J segment 2 bases; nucleotides outside the gene matches: 8. The CDR3 runs to 15 residues. Germline assignment: CDR1 SQVTM and CDR2 ANQGSEA. The CDR3 protein is CSVLLAGDLTDTQYF. DNA of the CDR3: TGCAGCGTTTTGTTAGCGGGGGACCTCACAGATACGCAGTATTTT.